This T cell receptor beta chain comes out of a study of CD8 T cells in Susac syndrome. RNA totalling about 0.45 to 1 ug underwent reverse transcription with random hexamers. TCRdb recomputed calls from the immunoSEQ multiplex PCR reads with MiXCR, one row per CDR3 protein. The sample lists 200,000 to 300,000 distinct CDR3 sequences; less than 96% were seen once. Germline V gene lookup returns CDR1 SGDLS and CDR2 YYNGEE. V lost 0 bases, J lost 3 bases, and 9 bases lay in between. The CDR3 consists of 14 residues. The source material was CD4+ T cells from PBMCs. The TCR comes from a human donor with Susac syndrome. V and J are TRBV9 and TRBJ2-5; D gene uncertain. For the CDR3, the DNA is TGTGCCAGCAGCGTAGCCCCGGCGAAAGAGACCCAGTACTTC. Its protein product is CASSVAPAKETQYF.